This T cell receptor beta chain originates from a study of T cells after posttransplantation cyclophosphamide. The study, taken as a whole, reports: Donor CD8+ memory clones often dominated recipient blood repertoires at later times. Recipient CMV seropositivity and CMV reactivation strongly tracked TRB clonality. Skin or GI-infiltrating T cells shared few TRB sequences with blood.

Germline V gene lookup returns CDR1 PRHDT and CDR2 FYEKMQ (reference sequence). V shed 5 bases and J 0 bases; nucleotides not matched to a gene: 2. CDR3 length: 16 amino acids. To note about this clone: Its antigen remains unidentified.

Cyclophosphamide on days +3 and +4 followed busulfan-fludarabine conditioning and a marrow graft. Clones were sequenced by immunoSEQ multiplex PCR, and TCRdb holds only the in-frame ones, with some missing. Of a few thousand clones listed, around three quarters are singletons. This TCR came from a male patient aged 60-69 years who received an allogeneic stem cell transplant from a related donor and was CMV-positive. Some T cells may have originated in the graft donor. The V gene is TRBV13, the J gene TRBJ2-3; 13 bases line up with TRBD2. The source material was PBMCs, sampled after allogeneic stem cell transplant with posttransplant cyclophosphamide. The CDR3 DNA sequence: TGTGCCAGCAGCCCGGGACTAGCGGGGAGCACAGATACGCAGTATTTT. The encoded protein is CASSPGLAGSTDTQYF.